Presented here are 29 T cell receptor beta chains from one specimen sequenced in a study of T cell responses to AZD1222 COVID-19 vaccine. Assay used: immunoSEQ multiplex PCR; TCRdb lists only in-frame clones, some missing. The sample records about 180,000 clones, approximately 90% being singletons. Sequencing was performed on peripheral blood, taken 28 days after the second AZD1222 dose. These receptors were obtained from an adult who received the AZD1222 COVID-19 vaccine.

Written as DNA, the CDR3 is TGTGCCAGCAGCCGCCAGAGGGGGGCAGGGGATGCTGGCTACACCTTC. This translates into CASSRQRGAGDAGYTF. This sequence joins TRBV4-2 and TRBJ1-2, with a possible D match to TRBD1 (6 bases). CDR1 LGHNA and CDR2 YNFKEQ come from the germline V gene. The CDR3 is 16 amino acids. Trimming took off 4 bases at V and 7 bases at J, with 22 bases between the two ends.

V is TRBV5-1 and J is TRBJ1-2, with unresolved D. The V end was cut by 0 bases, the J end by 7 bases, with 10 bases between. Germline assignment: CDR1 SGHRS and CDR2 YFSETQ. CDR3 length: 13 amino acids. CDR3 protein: CASSLVGGSGYTF. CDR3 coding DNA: TGCGCCAGCAGCTTGGTAGGAGGCTCTGGCTACACCTTC.

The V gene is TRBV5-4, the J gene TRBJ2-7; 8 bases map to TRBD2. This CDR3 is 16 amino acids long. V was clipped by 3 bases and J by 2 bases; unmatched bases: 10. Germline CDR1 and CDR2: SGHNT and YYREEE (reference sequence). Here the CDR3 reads CASSSTGLGGTYEQYF. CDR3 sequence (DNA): TGTGCCAGCAGCTCCACGGGACTAGGCGGAACCTACGAGCAGTACTTC.

CDR3 protein: CASSLSGPEQYF. CDR3 coding DNA: TGTGCCAGCAGCTTAAGTGGTCCCGAGCAGTACTTC. The chain uses TRBV7-8 and TRBJ2-7; D is unresolved. Trimming removed 2 bases at V and 6 bases at J, with 8 bases between. CDR1 and CDR2 from the germline V gene are SGHVS and FQNEAQ. The CDR3 runs 12 residues.

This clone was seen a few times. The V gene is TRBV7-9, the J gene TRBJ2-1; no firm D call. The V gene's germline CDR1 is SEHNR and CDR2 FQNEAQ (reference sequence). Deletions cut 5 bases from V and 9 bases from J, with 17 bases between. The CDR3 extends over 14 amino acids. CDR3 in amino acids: CASSPTKAPSEQFF. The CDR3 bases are TGTGCCAGCAGCCCCACCAAGGCCCCTAGTGAGCAGTTCTTC. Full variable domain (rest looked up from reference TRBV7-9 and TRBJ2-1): DTGVSQNPRHKITKRGQNVTFRCDPISEHNRLYWYRQTLGQGPEFLTYFQNEAQLEKSRLLSDRFSAERPKGSFSTLEIQRTEQGDSAMYLCASSPTKAPSEQFFGPGTRLTVL.

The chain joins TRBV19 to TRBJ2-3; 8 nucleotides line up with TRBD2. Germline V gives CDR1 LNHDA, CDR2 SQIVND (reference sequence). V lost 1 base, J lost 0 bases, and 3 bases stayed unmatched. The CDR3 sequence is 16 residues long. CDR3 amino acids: CASSIGASGSTDTQYF. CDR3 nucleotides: TGTGCCAGTAGTATAGGGGCTAGCGGGAGCACAGATACGCAGTATTTT.

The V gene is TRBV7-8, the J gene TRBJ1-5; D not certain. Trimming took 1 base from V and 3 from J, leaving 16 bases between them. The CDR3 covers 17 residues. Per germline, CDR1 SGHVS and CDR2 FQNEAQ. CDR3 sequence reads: CASSLESRLSSNQPQHF. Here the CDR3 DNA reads TGTGCCAGCAGCTTAGAGTCCCGACTGTCGTCCAATCAGCCCCAGCATTTT.

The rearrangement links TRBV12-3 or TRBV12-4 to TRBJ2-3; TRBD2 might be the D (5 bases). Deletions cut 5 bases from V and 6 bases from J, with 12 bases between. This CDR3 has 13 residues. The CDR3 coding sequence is TGTGCCAGCAGTGCTCTCGGGGTGGATACGCAGTATTTT. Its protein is CASSALGVDTQYF.

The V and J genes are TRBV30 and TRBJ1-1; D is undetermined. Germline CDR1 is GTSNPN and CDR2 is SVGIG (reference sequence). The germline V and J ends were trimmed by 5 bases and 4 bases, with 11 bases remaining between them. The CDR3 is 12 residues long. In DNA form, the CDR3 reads TGTGCCTGGGCCAAACGGGGCACTGAAGCTTTCTTT. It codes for CAWAKRGTEAFF.

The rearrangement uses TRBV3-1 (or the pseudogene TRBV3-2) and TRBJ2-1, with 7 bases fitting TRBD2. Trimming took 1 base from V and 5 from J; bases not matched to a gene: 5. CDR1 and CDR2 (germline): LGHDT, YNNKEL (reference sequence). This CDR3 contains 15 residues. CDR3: CASSQVPSGHNEQFF. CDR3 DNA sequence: TGTGCCAGCAGCCAAGTCCCTAGCGGCCACAATGAGCAGTTCTTC.

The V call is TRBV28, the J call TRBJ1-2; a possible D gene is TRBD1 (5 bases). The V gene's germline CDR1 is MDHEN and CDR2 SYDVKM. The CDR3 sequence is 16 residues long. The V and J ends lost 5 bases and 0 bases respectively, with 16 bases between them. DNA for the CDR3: TGTGCCAGCAGTGCCCGACAGCTTCTTACTAACTATGGCTACACCTTC. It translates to CASSARQLLTNYGYTF.

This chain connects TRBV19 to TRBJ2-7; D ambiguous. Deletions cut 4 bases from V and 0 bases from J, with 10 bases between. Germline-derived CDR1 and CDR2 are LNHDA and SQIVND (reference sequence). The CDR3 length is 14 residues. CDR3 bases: TGTGCCAGTAGTAGCCTGGGCCCCTCCTACGAGCAGTACTTC. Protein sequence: CASSSLGPSYEQYF.

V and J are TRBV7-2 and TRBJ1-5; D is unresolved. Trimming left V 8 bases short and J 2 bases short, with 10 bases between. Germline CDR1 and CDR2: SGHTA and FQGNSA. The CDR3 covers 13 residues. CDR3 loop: CASGAMGNQPQHF. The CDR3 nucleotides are TGTGCCAGCGGCGCGATGGGCAATCAGCCCCAGCATTTT.

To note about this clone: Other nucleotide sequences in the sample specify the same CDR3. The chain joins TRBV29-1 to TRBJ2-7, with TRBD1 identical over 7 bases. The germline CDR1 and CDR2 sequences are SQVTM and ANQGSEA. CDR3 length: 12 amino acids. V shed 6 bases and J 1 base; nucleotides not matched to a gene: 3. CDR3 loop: CSVRQGSYEQYF. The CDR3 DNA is TGCAGCGTAAGACAGGGATCCTACGAGCAGTACTTC.

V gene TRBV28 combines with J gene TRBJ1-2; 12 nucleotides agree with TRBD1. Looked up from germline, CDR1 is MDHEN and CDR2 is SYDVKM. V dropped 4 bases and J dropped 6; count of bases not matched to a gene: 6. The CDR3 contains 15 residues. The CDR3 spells CASSSGDRGRDGYTF. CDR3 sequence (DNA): TGTGCCAGCAGTTCGGGGGACAGGGGGCGTGATGGCTACACCTTC.

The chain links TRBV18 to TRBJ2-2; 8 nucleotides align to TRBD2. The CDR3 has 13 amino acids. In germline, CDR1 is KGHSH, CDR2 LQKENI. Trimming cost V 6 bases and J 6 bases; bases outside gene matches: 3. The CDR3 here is CASSARGAGELFF. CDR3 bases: TGTGCCAGCTCCGCGCGGGGGGCCGGGGAGCTGTTTTTT.

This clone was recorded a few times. Written as DNA, the CDR3 is TGTGCCAGCAGCCTGCCGGGACTCCCATACAATGAGCAGTTCTTC. It is translated as CASSLPGLPYNEQFF. The rearrangement links TRBV7-9 to TRBJ2-1; D perhaps matches TRBD2 (6 bases). CDR3 length: 15 amino acids. The V gene's germline CDR1 is SEHNR and CDR2 FQNEAQ (reference sequence). Trimming took 5 bases from V and 4 from J, leaving 15 bases between them. Full variable domain (rest looked up from reference TRBV7-9 and TRBJ2-1): DTGVSQNPRHKITKRGQNVTFRCDPISEHNRLYWYRQTLGQGPEFLTYFQNEAQLEKSRLLSDRFSAERPKGSFSTLEIQRTEQGDSAMYLCASSLPGLPYNEQFFGPGTRLTVL.

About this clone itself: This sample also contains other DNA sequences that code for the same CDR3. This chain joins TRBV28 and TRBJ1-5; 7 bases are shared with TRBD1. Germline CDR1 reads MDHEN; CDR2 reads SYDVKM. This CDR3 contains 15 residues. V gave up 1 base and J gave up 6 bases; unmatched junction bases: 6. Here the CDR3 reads CASSLLGGSGQPQHF. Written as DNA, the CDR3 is TGTGCCAGCAGTTTATTAGGGGGCTCGGGTCAGCCCCAGCATTTT.

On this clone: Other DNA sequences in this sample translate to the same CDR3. CDR3 coding DNA: TGTGCCAGCAGTTTGACGGCGAACACTGAAGCTTTCTTT. Translating gives CASSLTANTEAFF. This sequence joins TRBV12-3 or TRBV12-4 and TRBJ1-1; no firm D call. CDR3 size: 13 residues. The V end lost 3 bases, the J end lost 1 base, and 6 bases lay between the germline ends.

CDR3 region: CSASGEDTQYF. CDR3 DNA: TGCAGTGCTAGCGGGGAGGATACGCAGTATTTT. The V call is TRBV20-1, the J call TRBJ2-3, with a tentative D call TRBD2 (5 bases). Germline CDR1 is DFQATT and CDR2 is SNEGSKA (reference sequence). V gave up 3 bases and J gave up 6 bases, with 7 bases separating them. This CDR3 region has 11 residues.

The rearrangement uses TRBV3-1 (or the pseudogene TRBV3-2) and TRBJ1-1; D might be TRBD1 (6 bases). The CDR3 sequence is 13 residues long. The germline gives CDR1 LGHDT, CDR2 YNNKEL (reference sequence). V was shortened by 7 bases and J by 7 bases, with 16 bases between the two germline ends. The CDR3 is CASTLSEGVEAFF. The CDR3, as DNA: TGTGCCAGCACCCTCAGCGAGGGGGTTGAAGCTTTCTTT.

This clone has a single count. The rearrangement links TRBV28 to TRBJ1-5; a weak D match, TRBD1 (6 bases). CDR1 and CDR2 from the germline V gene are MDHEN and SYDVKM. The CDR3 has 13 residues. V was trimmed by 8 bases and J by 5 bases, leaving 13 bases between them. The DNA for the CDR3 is TGTGCCAGCGAAACAGGGTTGGATCAGCCCCAGCATTTT. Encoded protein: CASETGLDQPQHF.

CDR3 region: CASSSQGGVPGQGRETQYF. The CDR3 coding sequence is TGTGCCAGCAGTTCCCAGGGAGGGGTACCGGGACAGGGACGGGAGACCCAGTACTTC. This chain links TRBV28 with TRBJ2-5; 9 nucleotides align to TRBD1. Germline assignment: CDR1 MDHEN and CDR2 SYDVKM. CDR3 size: 19 residues. V lost 4 bases, J lost 5 bases, and 20 bases stayed unmatched.

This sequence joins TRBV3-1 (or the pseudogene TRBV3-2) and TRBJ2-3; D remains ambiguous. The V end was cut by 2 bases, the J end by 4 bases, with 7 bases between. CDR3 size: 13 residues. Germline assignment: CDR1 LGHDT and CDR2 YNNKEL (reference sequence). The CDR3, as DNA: TGTGCCAGCAGCCAAAGTGGGTCAGATACGCAGTATTTT. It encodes CASSQSGSDTQYF.

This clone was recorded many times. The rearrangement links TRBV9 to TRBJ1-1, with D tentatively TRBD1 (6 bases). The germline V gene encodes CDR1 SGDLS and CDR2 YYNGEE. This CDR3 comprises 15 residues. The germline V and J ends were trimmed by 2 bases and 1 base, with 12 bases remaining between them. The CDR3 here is CASSVYPGQNTEAFF. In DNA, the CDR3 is TGTGCCAGCAGCGTTTACCCGGGACAGAACACTGAAGCTTTCTTT.

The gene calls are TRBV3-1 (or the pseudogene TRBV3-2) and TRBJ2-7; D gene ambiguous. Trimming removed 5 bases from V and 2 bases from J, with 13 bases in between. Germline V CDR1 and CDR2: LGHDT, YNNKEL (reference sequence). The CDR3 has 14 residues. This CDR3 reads CASSSGLGAYEQYF. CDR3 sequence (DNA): TGTGCCAGCAGCAGTGGGCTAGGCGCCTACGAGCAGTACTTC.

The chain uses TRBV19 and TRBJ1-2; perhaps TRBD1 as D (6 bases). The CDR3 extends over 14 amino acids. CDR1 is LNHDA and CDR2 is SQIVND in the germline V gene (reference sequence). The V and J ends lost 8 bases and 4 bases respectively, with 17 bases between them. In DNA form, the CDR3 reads TGTGCCAGTCGAGTTGGGGGGCCCCGCTATGGCTACACCTTC. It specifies CASRVGGPRYGYTF.

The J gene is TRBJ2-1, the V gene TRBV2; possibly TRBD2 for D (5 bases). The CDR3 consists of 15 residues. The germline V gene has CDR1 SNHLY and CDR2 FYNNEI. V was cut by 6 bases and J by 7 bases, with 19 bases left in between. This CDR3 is CASREVGVARNEQFF. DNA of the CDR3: TGTGCCAGCAGGGAGGTTGGGGTAGCGAGGAATGAGCAGTTCTTC. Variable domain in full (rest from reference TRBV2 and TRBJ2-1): EPEVTQTPSHQVTQMGQEVILRCVPISNHLYFYWYRQILGQKVEFLVSFYNNEISEKSEIFDDQFSVERPDGSNFTLKIRSTKLEDSAMYFCASREVGVARNEQFFGPGTRLTVL.

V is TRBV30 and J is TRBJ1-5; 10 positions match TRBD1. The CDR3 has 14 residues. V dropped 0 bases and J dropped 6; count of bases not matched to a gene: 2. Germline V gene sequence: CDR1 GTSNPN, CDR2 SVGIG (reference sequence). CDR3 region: CAWSVGTGAQPQHF. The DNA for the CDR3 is TGTGCCTGGAGTGTGGGGACAGGGGCTCAGCCCCAGCATTTT.